These 3 T cell receptor beta chains share one sample of origin, sequenced in a study of shared clonotypes between healthy human individuals. The data were produced by immunoSEQ multiplex PCR, yet TCRdb's version contains in-frame clones alone and is incomplete. The repertoire includes 2 million to 2.5 million clones, about nine tenths of them detected once, and 0.37% sits in the top ten. The specimen sequenced was naive CD4+ T cells from PBMCs. Specified subset: CD45RA+ positively selected. Receptor source: a man between 18 and 35 years old in good health. Some clones in this sample may be carry-over from other donors' samples.

This chain uses TRBV18 with TRBJ1-2; TRBD1 matches at 8 bases. CDR3 length: 14 residues. With 3 bases clipped from V and 4 bases from J, the junction kept 4 bases outside the gene matches. CDR1 is KGHSH and CDR2 is LQKENI in the germline V gene. In DNA, the CDR3 is TGTGCCAGCTCACCGGACAGGGTGATCTATGGCTACACCTTC. Its translation is CASSPDRVIYGYTF.

On this clone: The same CDR3 can be traced to other DNA sequences in this sample. The chain couples TRBV5-1 to TRBJ2-5, with TRBD1 identical over 7 bases. This CDR3 is built from 13 residues. The germline V gene encodes CDR1 SGHRS and CDR2 YFSETQ. The V and J ends lost 3 bases and 2 bases, in that order; junction bases with no gene match: 1. DNA for the CDR3: TGCGCCAGCAGCTGGACAGGTCAAGAGACCCAGTACTTC. Translating it yields CASSWTGQETQYF.

This chain links TRBV10-3 with TRBJ2-7; either TRBD1 or TRBD2 may fit D (5 bases each). The CDR3 is 12 amino acids. Trimming stripped 10 bases from V and 7 bases from J, with 17 bases between. Germline V lookup: CDR1 ENHRY, CDR2 SYGVKD. In DNA form, the CDR3 reads TGTGCCACCGGGACGGTAACGGGGGAGCAGTACTTC. Its translation: CATGTVTGEQYF.